Below, one T cell receptor beta chain is given with its context. Its antigen is not identified. Use of 60 Vbeta and 13 Jbeta primers characterized the PCR. Sequencing used immunoSEQ multiplex PCR; TCRdb keeps in-frame clones, though not all of them. The sample has under 200,000 clones. The sample comes from a study of cytomegalovirus exposure and HLA in healthy donors. J lost 3 bases, V lost 4 bases, and 7 bases had no gene match. Germline V gives CDR1 SGHNT, CDR2 YYREEE (reference sequence). This CDR3 has 15 residues. Study-level results: Sequence variants that were highly shared formed a cluster that was likely a sequencing artifact.

This sequence originates from a woman aged 18-29 years in good health and CMV-seropositive. The chain joins TRBV5-4 to TRBJ2-7, with 10 bases aligning to TRBD2. Sequencing input: PBMCs. The CDR3 loop reads CASSTGLAGDYEQYF. DNA of the CDR3: TGTGCCAGCAGCACCGGTCTAGCGGGGGACTACGAGCAGTACTTC.